This TCR beta chain was sequenced for a study of shared clonotypes between healthy human individuals. Investigators divided CD4+ cells into CD45RA+ naive and CD45RA-negative memory subsets. V shed 4 bases and J shed 4 bases, with 12 bases lying between them. This CDR3 has 15 residues. The germline CDR1 and CDR2 sequences are SGHKS and YYEKEE (reference sequence). Overall study findings and caveats: Tissue TCR repertoires likely differ from these blood-only repertoires.

At the deep level, the assay was run. TCRdb's table, derived via immunoSEQ multiplex PCR, lists solely in-frame clones and lacks some. This sample carries 2 million to 2.5 million clones, 95% of them seen once, and the ten largest clones take approximately 0.13%. In regard to this clone: Its matching antigen is unknown.

The chain joins TRBV5-5 to TRBJ1-6, with a tentative D call TRBD1 (6 bases). This TCR was sampled from a man aged 18 to 35 in good health. Sequenced: naive CD4+ T cells sorted from blood. Subset defined: CD45RA+ positively selected. This CDR3 is CASSPRRGYNSPLHF. Here the CDR3 DNA reads TGTGCCAGCAGCCCAAGAAGGGGGTATAATTCACCCCTCCACTTT.